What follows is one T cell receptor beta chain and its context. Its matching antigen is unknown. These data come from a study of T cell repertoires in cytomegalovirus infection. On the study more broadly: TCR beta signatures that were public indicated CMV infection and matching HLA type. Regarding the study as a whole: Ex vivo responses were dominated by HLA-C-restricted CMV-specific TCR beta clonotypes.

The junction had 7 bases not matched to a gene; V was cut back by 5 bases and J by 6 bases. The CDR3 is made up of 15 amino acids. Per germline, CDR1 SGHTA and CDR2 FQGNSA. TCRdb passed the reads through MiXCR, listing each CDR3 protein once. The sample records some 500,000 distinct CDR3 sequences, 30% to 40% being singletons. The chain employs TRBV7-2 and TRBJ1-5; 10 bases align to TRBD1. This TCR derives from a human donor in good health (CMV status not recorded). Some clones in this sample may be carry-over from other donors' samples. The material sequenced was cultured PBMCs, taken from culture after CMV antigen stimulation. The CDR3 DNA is TGTGCCAGCAGCCCCGGGACAGGGGTGACTCAGCCCCAGCATTTT. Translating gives CASSPGTGVTQPQHF.